Listed below are T cell receptor beta chains from one sample, sequenced in a study of cytomegalovirus exposure and HLA in healthy donors. The protocol was immunoSEQ multiplex PCR, while the TCRdb copy is restricted to in-frame clones and leaves out a portion. The table lists 35,000 or so clones. Input material: PBMCs. The source of these receptors is a man aged 40-55 years in good health and CMV-seropositive. The CDR3 runs from the conserved cysteine through the conserved F or W. D genes are given only for firm matches.

J: TRBJ1-1
V: TRBV10-3
D: -
CDR3: CAISVQSNTEAFF
DNA: TGTGCCATCAGTGTACAATCGAACACTGAAGCTTTCTTT

J: TRBJ2-1
V: TRBV30
D: -
CDR3: CAWSGHLLFF
DNA: TGTGCCTGGTCCGGACATCTGCTGTTCTTC

J: TRBJ2-1
V: TRBV5-1
D: TRBD2
CDR3: CASRGLGSVEEQFF
DNA: TGCGCCAGCAGAGGACTAGGGTCGGTAGAGGAGCAGTTCTTC

J: TRBJ2-7
V: TRBV19
D: -
CDR3: CASKGLTYEQYF
DNA: TGTGCCAGTAAGGGACTTACCTACGAGCAGTACTTC

J: TRBJ2-1
V: TRBV13
D: -
CDR3: CASSFEGGEQFF
DNA: TGTGCCAGCAGCTTTGAGGGCGGTGAGCAGTTCTTC

J: TRBJ2-7
V: TRBV7-8
D: -
CDR3: CASSIPPGPEQYF
DNA: TGTGCCAGCAGCATCCCGCCAGGGCCCGAGCAGTACTTC

J: TRBJ2-4
V: TRBV29-1
D: -
CDR3: CSATWDTWDIQYF
DNA: TGCAGCGCGACCTGGGACACCTGGGACATTCAGTACTTC

J: TRBJ1-4
V: TRBV10-3
D: -
CDR3: CAISVSGSNSEKLFF
DNA: TGTGCCATCAGTGTCTCCGGATCAAACAGTGAAAAACTGTTTTTT

J: TRBJ2-5
V: TRBV27
D: -
CDR3: CASSLSQGARETQYF
DNA: TGTGCCAGCAGTTTATCACAGGGAGCACGGGAGACCCAGTACTTC

J: TRBJ2-7
V: TRBV13
D: -
CDR3: CASSLGQSLLEQYF
DNA: TGTGCCAGCAGCCTCGGACAGTCACTACTTGAGCAGTACTTC

J: TRBJ2-2
V: TRBV18
D: TRBD2
CDR3: CASSPRSGGNTGELFF
DNA: TGTGCCAGCTCACCACGGAGCGGGGGGAACACCGGGGAGCTGTTTTTT

J: TRBJ2-7
V: TRBV7-2
D: TRBD1
CDR3: CASSEQGDHSYEQYF
DNA: TGTGCCAGCAGCGAACAGGGGGACCACTCCTACGAGCAGTACTTC